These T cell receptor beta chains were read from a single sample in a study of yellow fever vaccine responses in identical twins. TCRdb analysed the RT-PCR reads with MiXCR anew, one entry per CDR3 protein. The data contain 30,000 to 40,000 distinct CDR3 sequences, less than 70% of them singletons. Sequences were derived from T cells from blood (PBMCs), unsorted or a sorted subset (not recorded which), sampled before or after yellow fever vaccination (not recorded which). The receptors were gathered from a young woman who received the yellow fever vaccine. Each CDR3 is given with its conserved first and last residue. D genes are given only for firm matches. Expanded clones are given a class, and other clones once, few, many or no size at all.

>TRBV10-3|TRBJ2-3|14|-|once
CAISERGAADTQYF
TGTGCCATCAGTGAGCGCGGGGCAGCAGATACGCAGTATTTT
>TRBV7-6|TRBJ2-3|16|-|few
CASSLLTTTSTDTQYF
TGTGCCAGCAGCTTATTAACGACAACTAGCACAGATACGCAGTATTTT
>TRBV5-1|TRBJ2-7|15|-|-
CASQLDSSILYEQYF
TGCGCCAGCCAACTGGACAGTTCGATCCTCTACGAGCAGTACTTC
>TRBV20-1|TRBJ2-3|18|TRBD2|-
CSARDMGLSGGITDTQYF
TGCAGTGCTAGAGATATGGGTCTTAGCGGGGGGATCACAGATACGCAGTATTTT
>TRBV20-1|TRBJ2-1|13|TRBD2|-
CSARVPSGTKEFF
TGCAGTGCTAGAGTGCCATCAGGGACTAAGGAGTTCTTC
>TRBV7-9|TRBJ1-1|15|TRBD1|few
CASSLGQGADTEAFF
TGTGCCAGCAGCCTCGGACAGGGGGCGGACACTGAAGCTTTCTTT
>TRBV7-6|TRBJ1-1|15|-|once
CASRKRGDLDTEAFF
TGTGCCAGCCGGAAAAGGGGTGATTTAGACACTGAAGCTTTCTTT
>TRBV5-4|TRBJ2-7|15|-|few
CASSLVATNSYEQYF
TGTGCCAGCAGCTTGGTCGCGACAAACTCCTACGAGCAGTACTTC
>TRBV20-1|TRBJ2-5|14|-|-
CSAPLQGFKETQYF
TGCAGTGCCCCATTACAAGGATTCAAAGAGACCCAGTACTTC
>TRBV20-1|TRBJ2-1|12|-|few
CSAPMGYNEQFF
TGCAGTGCCCCCATGGGGTACAATGAGCAGTTCTTC
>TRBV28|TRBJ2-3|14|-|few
CASTPGSSKDTQYF
TGTGCCAGCACCCCAGGGTCGAGTAAAGATACGCAGTATTTT
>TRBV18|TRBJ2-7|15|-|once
CASSPSATGYYEQYF
TGTGCCAGCTCACCAAGCGCCACGGGATACTACGAGCAGTACTTC
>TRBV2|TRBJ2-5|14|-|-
CASNEGGGGETQYF
TGTGCCAGCAACGAGGGCGGGGGCGGAGAGACCCAGTACTTC
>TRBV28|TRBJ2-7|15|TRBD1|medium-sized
CASHARDRLGYEQYF
TGTGCCAGTCACGCCCGGGACAGGCTGGGTTATGAGCAGTACTTC
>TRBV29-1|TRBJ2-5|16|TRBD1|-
CSVPPVTGAAQETQYF
TGCAGCGTCCCCCCGGTGACAGGGGCAGCCCAAGAGACCCAGTACTTC
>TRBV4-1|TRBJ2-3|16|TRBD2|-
CASSLVPSGGTDTQYF
TGCGCCAGCAGCCTAGTCCCAAGCGGGGGAACAGATACGCAGTATTTT
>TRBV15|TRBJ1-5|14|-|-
CATSRADRNQPQHF
TGTGCCACCAGCAGGGCGGACAGAAATCAGCCCCAGCATTTT